This T cell receptor beta chain was obtained from a study of T-cell reconstitution after alpha-beta-depleted transplantation in children. Unique molecular identifiers were incorporated during preparation of the TCRbeta library. TCRdb processed the PCR reads anew with MiXCR; each CDR3 protein has one entry. The sample contains around 110,000 distinct CDR3 sequences, 10% of which appear only once. This clonotype showed up many times. What it binds is unknown. Findings and caveats of the study: Reports say that about two months after transplant, the alpha-beta T cells came out of several hundred graft clones that had expanded. One year post-transplant, T-cell counts and diversity were largely derived from T cells produced anew. The study traced high day-60 TCRbeta diversity in some patients to surviving recipient T cells and thymic progenitors.

This CDR3 contains 15 residues. V lost 6 bases to trimming and J lost 3 bases; unmatched junction nucleotides: 7. CDR1 ENHRY and CDR2 SYGVKD come from the germline V gene. This TCR was sampled from a boy aged 2 to 10 with acute lymphoblastic leukemia, due to receive a stem cell transplant. The chain employs TRBV10-3 and TRBJ2-1; 8 positions agree with TRBD1. This material consisted of PBMCs, taken before TCRalphabeta/CD19-depleted stem cell transplant. The CDR3 is CAIRLGQGLYNEQFF. The CDR3 DNA reads TGTGCCATCAGACTAGGACAGGGACTCTACAATGAGCAGTTCTTC.